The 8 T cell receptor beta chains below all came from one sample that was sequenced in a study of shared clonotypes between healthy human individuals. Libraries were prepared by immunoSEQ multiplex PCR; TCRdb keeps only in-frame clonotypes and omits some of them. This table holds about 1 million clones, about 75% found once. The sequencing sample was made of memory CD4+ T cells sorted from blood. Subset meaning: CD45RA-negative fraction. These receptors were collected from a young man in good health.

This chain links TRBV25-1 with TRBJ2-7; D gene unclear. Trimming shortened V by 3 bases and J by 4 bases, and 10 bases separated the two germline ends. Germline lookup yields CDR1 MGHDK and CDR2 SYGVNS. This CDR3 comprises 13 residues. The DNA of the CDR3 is TGTGCCAGCAGTGATCCCGCAGTATACGAGCAGTACTTC. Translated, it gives CASSDPAVYEQYF.

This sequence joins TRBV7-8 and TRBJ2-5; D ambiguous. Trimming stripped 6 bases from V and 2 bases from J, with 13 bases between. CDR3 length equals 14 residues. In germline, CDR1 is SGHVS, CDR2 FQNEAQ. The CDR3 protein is CASSLSELQETQYF. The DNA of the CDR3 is TGTGCCAGCAGTCTAAGCGAGTTACAAGAGACCCAGTACTTC.

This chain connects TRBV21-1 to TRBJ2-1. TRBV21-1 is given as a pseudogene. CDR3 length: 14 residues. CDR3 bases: TGTGCCAGCAGCATAAGGACCCCAAACAATGAGCAGTTCTTC. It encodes CASSIRTPNNEQFF.

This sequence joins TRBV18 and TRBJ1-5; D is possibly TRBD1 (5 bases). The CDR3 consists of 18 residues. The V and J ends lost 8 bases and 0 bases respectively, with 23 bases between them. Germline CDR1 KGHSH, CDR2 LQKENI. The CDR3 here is CASPSQQETSYSNQPQHF. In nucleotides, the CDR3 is TGTGCCAGCCCGTCCCAACAGGAGACCTCGTATAGCAATCAGCCCCAGCATTTT.

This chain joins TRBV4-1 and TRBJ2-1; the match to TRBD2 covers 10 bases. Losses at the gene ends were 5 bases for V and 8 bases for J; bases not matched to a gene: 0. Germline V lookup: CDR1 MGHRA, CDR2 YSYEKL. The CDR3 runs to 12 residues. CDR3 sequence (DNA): TGCGCCAGCAGCACTAGCGGGGATGAGCAGTTCTTC. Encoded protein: CASSTSGDEQFF.

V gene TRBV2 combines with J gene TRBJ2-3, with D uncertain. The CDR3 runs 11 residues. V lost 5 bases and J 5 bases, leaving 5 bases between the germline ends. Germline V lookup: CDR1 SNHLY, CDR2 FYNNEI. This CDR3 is CASSKLDTQYF. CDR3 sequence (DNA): TGTGCCAGCAGTAAGCTAGATACGCAGTATTTT.

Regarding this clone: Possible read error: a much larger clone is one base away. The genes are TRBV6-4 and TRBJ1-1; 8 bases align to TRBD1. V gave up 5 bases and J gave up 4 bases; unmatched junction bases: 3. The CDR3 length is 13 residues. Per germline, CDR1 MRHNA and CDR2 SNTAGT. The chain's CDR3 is CASSSQGGTEAFF. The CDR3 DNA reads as TGTGCCAGCAGTTCACAGGGGGGCACTGAAGCTTTCTTT.

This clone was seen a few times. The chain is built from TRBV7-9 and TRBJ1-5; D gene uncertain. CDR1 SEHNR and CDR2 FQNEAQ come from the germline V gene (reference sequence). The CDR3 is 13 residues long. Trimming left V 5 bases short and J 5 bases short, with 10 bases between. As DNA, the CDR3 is TGTGCCAGCAGCCGAGGGCGGGATCAGCCCCAGCATTTT. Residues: CASSRGRDQPQHF.